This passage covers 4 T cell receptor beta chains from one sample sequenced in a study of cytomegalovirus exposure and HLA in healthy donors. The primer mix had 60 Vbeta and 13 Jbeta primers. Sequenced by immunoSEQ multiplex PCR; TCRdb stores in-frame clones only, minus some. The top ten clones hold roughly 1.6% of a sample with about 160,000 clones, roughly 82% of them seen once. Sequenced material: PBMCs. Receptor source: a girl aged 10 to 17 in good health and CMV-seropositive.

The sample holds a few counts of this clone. CDR3 region: CASSSVQGGRRGTQYF. CDR3 coding DNA: TGTGCCAGCAGCTCGGTACAAGGCGGGAGAAGGGGGACCCAGTACTTC. This chain connects TRBV5-4 to TRBJ2-5; 7 bases are shared with TRBD2. The CDR3 sequence is 16 residues long. Germline CDR1 reads SGHNT; CDR2 reads YYREEE (reference sequence). V dropped 3 bases and J dropped 7; count of bases not matched to a gene: 15. The full variable domain, rest sourced from reference TRBV5-4 and TRBJ2-5, is ETGVTQSPTHLIKTRGQQVTLRCSSQSGHNTVSWYQQALGQGPQFIFQYYREEENGRGNFPPRFSGLQFPNYSSELNVNALELDDSALYLCASSSVQGGRRGTQYFGPGTRLLVL.

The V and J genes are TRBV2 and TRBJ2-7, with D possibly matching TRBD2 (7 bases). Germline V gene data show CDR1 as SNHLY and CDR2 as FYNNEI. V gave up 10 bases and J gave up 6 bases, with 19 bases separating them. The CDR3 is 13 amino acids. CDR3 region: CATGDGGRREQYF. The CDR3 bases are TGTGCCACAGGCGACGGGGGGCGGCGCGAGCAGTACTTC.

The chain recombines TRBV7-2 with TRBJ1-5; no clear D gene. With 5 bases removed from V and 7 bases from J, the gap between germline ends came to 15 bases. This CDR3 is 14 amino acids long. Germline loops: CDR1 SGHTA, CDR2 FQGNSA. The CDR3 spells CASSPSGEPQPQHF. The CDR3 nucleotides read TGTGCCAGCAGCCCCAGCGGGGAACCGCAGCCCCAGCATTTT.

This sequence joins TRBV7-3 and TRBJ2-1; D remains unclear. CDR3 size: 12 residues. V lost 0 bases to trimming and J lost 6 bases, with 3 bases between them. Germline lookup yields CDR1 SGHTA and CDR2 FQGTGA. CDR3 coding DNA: TGTGCCAGCAGCTTAACCGGCAATGAGCAGTTCTTC. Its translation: CASSLTGNEQFF.